These T cell receptor beta chains were read from a single sample in a study of response to subunit inactivated influenza vaccine. TCRdb analysed the RT-PCR reads with MiXCR anew, one entry per CDR3 protein. Counted here are over 800,000 distinct CDR3 sequences, around 21% occurring once; the ten biggest clones make up roughly a tenth. Material: PBMCs from blood, obtained 5 to 6 days after vaccination. The receptors were sampled from a man in his fifties who received an inactivated influenza vaccine. CDR3s include the opening cysteine and the closing phenylalanine or tryptophan. Each record gives: J gene, V gene, clone size, D gene, CDR3 protein, CDR3 DNA. The D gene is left open where the match is weak. Rows give clone size only sometimes, using once, few, many, or a class for an expanded clone.

j_call: TRBJ2-5
v_call: TRBV12-3/TRBV12-4
clone_size: once
d_call: -
cdr3_aa: CASSSRGVWETQYF
cdr3_nt: TGTGCCAGCAGTTCCAGGGGAGTTTGGGAGACCCAGTACTTC

j_call: TRBJ2-7
v_call: TRBV5-1
clone_size: few
d_call: TRBD1
cdr3_aa: CASSHGTGINEQYF
cdr3_nt: TGCGCCAGCAGCCACGGGACAGGGATTAACGAGCAGTACTTC

j_call: TRBJ2-2
v_call: TRBV4-1
clone_size: few
d_call: -
cdr3_aa: CASSQEGWGGELFF
cdr3_nt: TGCGCCAGCAGCCAAGAAGGTTGGGGCGGGGAGCTGTTTTTT

j_call: TRBJ1-1
v_call: TRBV10-3
clone_size: -
d_call: TRBD1
cdr3_aa: CAIGTGNTEAFF
cdr3_nt: TGTGCCATCGGGACAGGGAACACTGAAGCTTTCTTT

j_call: TRBJ2-7
v_call: TRBV7-9
clone_size: many
d_call: TRBD2
cdr3_aa: CASSTGTTYEQYF
cdr3_nt: TGTGCCAGCAGCACCGGGACTACTTACGAGCAGTACTTC

j_call: TRBJ2-5
v_call: TRBV7-6
clone_size: few
d_call: TRBD2
cdr3_aa: CASSLFAGGIEETQYF
cdr3_nt: TGTGCCAGCAGCTTATTTGCGGGGGGAATCGAAGAGACCCAGTACTTC

j_call: TRBJ2-5
v_call: TRBV5-6
clone_size: few
d_call: TRBD2
cdr3_aa: CASFSGTSYQETQYF
cdr3_nt: TGTGCCAGCTTTTCCGGGACTAGCTATCAAGAGACCCAGTACTTC

j_call: TRBJ2-7
v_call: TRBV4-2
clone_size: -
d_call: TRBD2
cdr3_aa: CASSQGVTSGVYEQYF
cdr3_nt: TGTGCCAGCAGCCAAGGAGTGACTAGCGGGGTCTACGAGCAGTACTTC

j_call: TRBJ1-2
v_call: TRBV12-3/TRBV12-4
clone_size: few
d_call: -
cdr3_aa: CASIGMYGYTF
cdr3_nt: TGTGCCAGCATTGGGATGTATGGCTACACCTTC

j_call: TRBJ2-1
v_call: TRBV20-1
clone_size: few
d_call: TRBD2
cdr3_aa: CSASSGTIYNEQFF
cdr3_nt: TGCAGTGCCAGCTCCGGGACTATCTACAATGAGCAGTTCTTC

j_call: TRBJ2-5
v_call: TRBV6-5
clone_size: -
d_call: TRBD2
cdr3_aa: CASSYPKTAGTSPRETQYF
cdr3_nt: TGTGCCAGCAGTTACCCAAAAACCGCCGGGACTAGCCCACGGGAGACCCAGTACTTC

j_call: TRBJ2-3
v_call: TRBV28
clone_size: -
d_call: -
cdr3_aa: CASSSPQGPGTDTQYF
cdr3_nt: TGTGCCAGCAGTTCCCCACAGGGCCCCGGAACAGATACGCAGTATTTT

j_call: TRBJ2-7
v_call: TRBV18
clone_size: -
d_call: TRBD2
cdr3_aa: CASSLEGLAITEQYF
cdr3_nt: TGTGCCAGCTCTCTTGAGGGACTAGCGATTACCGAGCAGTACTTC

j_call: TRBJ1-1
v_call: TRBV7-2
clone_size: -
d_call: TRBD1
cdr3_aa: CASSLARGRADTEAFF
cdr3_nt: TGTGCCAGCAGCTTAGCGAGGGGGCGGGCGGACACTGAAGCTTTCTTT

j_call: TRBJ2-3
v_call: TRBV5-1
clone_size: -
d_call: TRBD2
cdr3_aa: CASSLGTSGRATDTQYF
cdr3_nt: TGCGCCAGCAGCTTGGGGACTAGCGGGAGGGCAACAGATACGCAGTATTTT

j_call: TRBJ2-3
v_call: TRBV7-2
clone_size: many
d_call: -
cdr3_aa: CASSLEGFGTQYF
cdr3_nt: TGTGCCAGCAGCTTAGAAGGGTTCGGTACGCAGTATTTT